Listed here are 25 T cell receptor beta chains from one sample, sequenced in a study. TCRdb re-called the RT-PCR reads with MiXCR, one entry per CDR3 protein. The sample lists about 700,000 distinct CDR3 sequences, 11% to 15% occurring once. The sample was memory CD4+ T cells from blood. All receptors derive from a female donor in good health, serving as a healthy control.

This sequence joins TRBV5-4 and TRBJ2-5, with 8 bases lining up with TRBD2. This CDR3 has 15 amino acids. V shed 0 bases and J 4 bases; nucleotides not matched to a gene: 5. The germline CDR1 and CDR2 sequences are SGHNT and YYREEE (reference sequence). The DNA for the CDR3 is TGTGCCAGCAGCTTGGGAGCGGGGGTCGGAGAGACCCAGTACTTC. Its protein product is CASSLGAGVGETQYF.

This clonotype appeared many times. The chain links TRBV29-1 to TRBJ1-2; D is ambiguous. The V end was cut by 1 base, the J end by 7 bases, with 13 bases between. Looked up from germline, CDR1 is SQVTM and CDR2 is ANQGSEA. The CDR3 length is 13 residues. CDR3 sequence (DNA): TGCAGCGTTGAAGCTCTGGGCAGGAGTGGCTACACCTTC. Encoded protein: CSVEALGRSGYTF.

This clonotype came up a few times. Here the CDR3 reads CAISESTGGGSNQPQHF. In nucleotides, the CDR3 is TGTGCCATCAGTGAGTCCACAGGGGGAGGTAGCAATCAGCCCCAGCATTTT. The chain joins TRBV10-3 to TRBJ1-5; 8 nucleotides agree with TRBD1. CDR3 size: 17 residues. V was pared by 0 bases and J by 0 bases, with 4 bases of the junction left unmatched. The V gene's germline CDR1 is ENHRY and CDR2 SYGVKD.

This clonotype was found many times. CDR3 residues: CATNRQGETQYF. The CDR3 nucleotides are TGTGCCACCAACCGTCAAGGAGAGACCCAGTACTTC. The chain recombines TRBV15 with TRBJ2-5; D is ambiguous. This CDR3 region has 12 residues. CDR1 is LNHNV and CDR2 is YYDKDF in the germline V gene (reference sequence). V was pared by 7 bases and J by 4 bases, with 10 bases between.

The rearrangement uses TRBV4-3 and TRBJ2-2, with 7 bases lining up with TRBD1. From germline, CDR1 is LGHNA and CDR2 YSLEER. CDR3 length: 14 amino acids. V dropped 2 bases and J dropped 6; count of bases not matched to a gene: 3. For the CDR3, the DNA is TGCGCCAGCAGCCAACTCCAGGGGGCCGGGGAGCTGTTTTTT. This gives the protein CASSQLQGAGELFF.

Ten or more counts support this clonotype. The V and J genes are TRBV28 and TRBJ2-1; D uncertain. Trimming took 6 bases from V and 9 from J, leaving 9 bases between them. The CDR3 spans 11 residues. CDR1 MDHEN and CDR2 SYDVKM come from the germline V gene. In nucleotides, the CDR3 is TGTGCCAGCAGCTCATTCCGTGAGCAGTTCTTC. Translation: CASSSFREQFF.

CDR3 loop: CASSLFIGGGGRGELFF. Here the CDR3 DNA reads TGTGCCAGCAGTTTATTTATCGGGGGCGGGGGTCGCGGGGAGCTGTTTTTT. The rearrangement links TRBV27 to TRBJ2-2; tentative D call: TRBD2 (7 bases). The CDR3 consists of 17 residues. V dropped 1 base and J dropped 7 bases, with 19 bases sitting between them. Germline V gene lookup returns CDR1 MNHEY and CDR2 SMNVEV (reference sequence).

The chain uses TRBV6-1 and TRBJ2-7; the match to TRBD2 covers 12 bases. With 4 bases clipped from V and 3 bases from J, the junction kept 4 bases outside the gene matches. The CDR3 consists of 15 residues. In germline, CDR1 is MNHNS, CDR2 SASEGT. CDR3 nucleotides: TGTGCCAGCAGTGTGCGGACTAGCGGGAACTACGAGCAGTACTTC. Translating it yields CASSVRTSGNYEQYF.

Note on this clonotype: This could be a read error, since a much larger clone is one nucleotide away. The chain joins TRBV3-1 to TRBJ2-4; perhaps TRBD1 as D (6 bases). Trimming pared 4 bases from V and 5 bases from J, leaving 9 bases between. This CDR3 region has 13 residues. Germline V gene sequence: CDR1 LGHDT, CDR2 YNNKEL (reference sequence). The CDR3 protein is CASSLTGQNIQYF. CDR3 sequence (DNA): TGTGCCAGCAGCCTCACAGGGCAAAACATTCAGTACTTC. Using reference TRBV3-1 and TRBJ2-4 for the parts outside the CDR3, the full variable domain is DTAVSQTPKYLVTQMGNDKSIKCEQNLGHDTMYWYKQDSKKFLKIMFSYNNKELIINETVPNRFSPKSPDKAHLNLHINSLELGDSAVYFCASSLTGQNIQYFGAGTRLSVL.

J is TRBJ2-5 and V is TRBV27, with D tentatively TRBD1 (5 bases). The V gene's germline CDR1 is MNHEY and CDR2 SMNVEV (reference sequence). The CDR3 sequence is 13 residues long. Deletions cut 7 bases from V and 0 bases from J, with 9 bases between. CDR3 region: CASTDSNQETQYF. Here the CDR3 DNA reads TGTGCCAGCACCGACAGCAACCAAGAGACCCAGTACTTC.

The genes are TRBV24-1 and TRBJ2-2, with TRBD1 as a possible D gene (6 bases). There are 15 residues in the CDR3. Germline-derived CDR1 and CDR2 are KGHDR and SFDVKD. V was trimmed by 5 bases and J by 0 bases, leaving 9 bases between them. The CDR3 spells CATSVPGANTGELFF. The DNA of the CDR3 is TGTGCCACCAGTGTCCCAGGGGCGAACACCGGGGAGCTGTTTTTT.

This chain links TRBV6-2 or TRBV6-3 with TRBJ2-1; D not certain. The CDR3 contains 14 residues. Trimming removed 10 bases at V and 0 bases at J, with 13 bases between. Germline assignment: CDR1 MNHEY and CDR2 SVGEGT. CDR3 region: CAISIDSSYNEQFF. CDR3 DNA sequence: TGTGCCATTTCGATCGATAGCTCCTACAATGAGCAGTTCTTC.

This clonotype appeared many times. The chain joins TRBV29-1 to TRBJ1-1, with 7 bases that match TRBD1. CDR3 length equals 13 residues. With 5 bases clipped from V and 3 bases from J, the junction kept 6 bases outside the gene matches. Germline CDR1 reads SQVTM; CDR2 reads ANQGSEA. CDR3 protein: CSVTRGTDTEAFF. The CDR3 coding sequence is TGCAGCGTTACAAGAGGGACAGACACTGAAGCTTTCTTT.

This chain joins TRBV7-6 and TRBJ2-5, with 10 positions matching TRBD2. Trimming cost V 4 bases and J 5 bases; bases outside gene matches: 4. Germline V gene data show CDR1 as SGHVS and CDR2 as FNYEAQ. The CDR3 covers 14 residues. CDR3 sequence: CASSSLAGDETQYF. CDR3 coding DNA: TGTGCCAGCAGCTCCCTAGCGGGAGATGAGACCCAGTACTTC.

V is TRBV5-1 and J is TRBJ1-6; D gene unclear. Trimming took 0 bases from V and 0 from J, leaving 13 bases between them. Germline loops: CDR1 SGHRS, CDR2 YFSETQ. This CDR3 contains 18 residues. In nucleotides, the CDR3 is TGCGCCAGCAGCTTGGTCGGTCCGGTGAGCTCCTATAATTCACCCCTCCACTTT. Encoded protein: CASSLVGPVSSYNSPLHF.

The chain couples TRBV5-5 to TRBJ1-2; the D gene is possibly TRBD1 (6 bases). CDR1 and CDR2 from the germline V gene are SGHKS and YYEKEE (reference sequence). This CDR3 has 15 residues. V gave up 7 bases and J gave up 8 bases, with 24 bases separating them. CDR3 DNA sequence: TGTGCCAGCGGCCAGGATGGGGGCCTCCTAAGGGGCTACACCTTC. Translated, it gives CASGQDGGLLRGYTF.

This clonotype appeared a single time. J is TRBJ2-1 and V is TRBV4-1; TRBD2 matches at 9 bases. The length of the CDR3 is 17 residues. V lost 4 bases to trimming and J lost 5 bases; unmatched junction nucleotides: 12. Per germline, CDR1 MGHRA and CDR2 YSYEKL. This CDR3 is CASSRGEGGLANNEQFF. DNA for the CDR3: TGCGCCAGCAGCCGCGGAGAGGGGGGACTAGCCAACAATGAGCAGTTCTTC.

This clonotype has only a few counts. The chain combines TRBV6-2 or TRBV6-3 with TRBJ2-5; the D is unclear. V was shortened by 0 bases and J by 1 base, with 15 bases between the two germline ends. CDR1 is MNHEY and CDR2 is SVGEGT in the germline V gene. This CDR3 region has 17 residues. CDR3 sequence (DNA): TGTGCCAGCAGTTACTCGAAGCACGCAGGCGTCCAAGAGACCCAGTACTTC. Translation gives CASSYSKHAGVQETQYF.

In its sample, this clonotype was seen many times. The V gene is TRBV5-6, the J gene TRBJ2-7; TRBD1 might be the D (5 bases). The CDR3 has 15 amino acids. CDR1 SGHDT and CDR2 YYEEEE come from the germline V gene. V was shortened by 1 base and J by 3 bases, with 14 bases between the two germline ends. The CDR3 sequence: CASSLNWGRDYEQYF. The DNA for the CDR3 is TGTGCCAGCAGCTTGAATTGGGGCAGAGACTACGAGCAGTACTTC.

A few counts support this clonotype. The genes are TRBV7-9 and TRBJ2-1; D remains unclear. This CDR3 has 14 amino acids. The V end was cut by 1 base, the J end by 6 bases, with 10 bases between. Germline-derived CDR1 and CDR2 are SEHNR and FQNEAQ (reference sequence). The CDR3 region has the DNA TGTGCCAGCAGCTTAGGGGGAACGGGCAATGAGCAGTTCTTC. The encoded protein is CASSLGGTGNEQFF.

This clonotype appeared a few times. The V and J genes are TRBV7-8 and TRBJ2-3; D not resolved. V was cut by 8 bases and J by 0 bases, with 6 bases left in between. CDR3 length equals 12 residues. Germline V lookup: CDR1 SGHVS, CDR2 FQNEAQ. CDR3 nucleotides: TGTGCCAGCGCGGAGAGCACAGATACGCAGTATTTT. This encodes CASAESTDTQYF. The full variable domain, rest sourced from reference TRBV7-8 and TRBJ2-3, is GAGVSQSPRYKVAKRGQDVALRCDPISGHVSLFWYQQALGQGPEFLTYFQNEAQLDKSGLPSDRFFAERPEGSVSTLKIQRTQQEDSAVYLCASAESTDTQYFGPGTRLTVL.

The chain links TRBV5-5 to TRBJ2-1; D is ambiguous. Trimming shortened V by 0 bases and J by 4 bases, and 11 bases separated the two germline ends. The CDR3 is 15 amino acids. Germline CDR1 SGHKS, CDR2 YYEKEE (reference sequence). The CDR3 sequence: CASSLGVVLYNEQFF. In nucleotides, the CDR3 is TGTGCCAGCAGCTTGGGAGTAGTCTTGTACAATGAGCAGTTCTTC. Variable domain in full (rest from reference TRBV5-5 and TRBJ2-1): DAGVTQSPTHLIKTRGQQVTLRCSPISGHKSVSWYQQVLGQGPQFIFQYYEKEERGRGNFPDRFSARQFPNYSSELNVNALLLGDSALYLCASSLGVVLYNEQFFGPGTRLTVL.

In its sample, this clonotype was seen many times. The gene calls are TRBV10-3 and TRBJ2-7; no clear D. Trimming removed 6 bases from V and 6 bases from J, with 12 bases in between. The germline V gene encodes CDR1 ENHRY and CDR2 SYGVKD. The CDR3 is 12 residues long. The CDR3 coding sequence is TGTGCCATCAGGGCGGACCCCCTCGAGCAGTACTTC. The encoded protein is CAIRADPLEQYF.

This chain joins TRBV6-6 and TRBJ1-1; D might be TRBD1 (5 bases). Germline V lookup: CDR1 MNHNY, CDR2 SVGAGI (reference sequence). The V end lost 0 bases, the J end lost 7 bases, and 12 bases lay between the germline ends. The CDR3 length is 14 residues. CDR3 bases: TGTGCCAGCAGTTACTCGCCCTGGGGCGGTGAAGCTTTCTTT. This encodes CASSYSPWGGEAFF.

This clonotype was observed at least ten times. V usage is TRBV5-6 and J usage is TRBJ2-3, with D uncertain. Per the germline V gene, CDR1 is SGHDT and CDR2 is YYEEEE. Trimming removed 6 bases from V and 0 bases from J, with 8 bases in between. CDR3 size: 13 residues. The CDR3 nucleotides are TGTGCCAGCAATACAGAAAGCACAGATACGCAGTATTTT. The encoded protein is CASNTESTDTQYF.